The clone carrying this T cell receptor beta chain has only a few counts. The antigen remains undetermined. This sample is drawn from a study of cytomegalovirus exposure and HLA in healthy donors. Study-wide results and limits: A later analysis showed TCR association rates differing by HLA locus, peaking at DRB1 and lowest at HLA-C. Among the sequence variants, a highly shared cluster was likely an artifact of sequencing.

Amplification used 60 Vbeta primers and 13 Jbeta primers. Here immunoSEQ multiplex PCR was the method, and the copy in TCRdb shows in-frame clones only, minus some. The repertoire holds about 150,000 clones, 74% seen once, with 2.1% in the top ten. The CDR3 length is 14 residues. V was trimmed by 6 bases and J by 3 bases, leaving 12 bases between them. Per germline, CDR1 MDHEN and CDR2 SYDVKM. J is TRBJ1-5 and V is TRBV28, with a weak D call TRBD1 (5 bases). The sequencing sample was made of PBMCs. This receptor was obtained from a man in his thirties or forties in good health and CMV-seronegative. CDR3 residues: CASRPDRNNQPQHF. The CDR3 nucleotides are TGTGCCAGCAGACCCGACAGAAACAATCAGCCCCAGCATTTT.